The 7 T cell receptor beta chains presented below share a single source sample, sequenced in a study of Ad26.COV2.S vaccination and SARS-CoV-2 variants. The data were produced by immunoSEQ multiplex PCR, yet TCRdb's version contains in-frame clones alone and is incomplete. The sample contains about 440,000 clones, 90% of which appear only once. The treatment denotes: over 15 received Ad26.COV2.S at low or high dose, single or two shots; 5 received placebo; per-sample allocation not given. Following the first vaccine or placebo injection, samples were taken on day 63. Sequencing was performed on peripheral blood, taken in a trial of Ad26.COV2.S vaccine versus placebo. Every receptor here comes from a person between 18 and 65 years old who received the Ad26.COV2.S COVID-19 vaccine or a placebo.

CDR3 sequence reads: CASSDGLGTEAFF. CDR3 DNA sequence: TGTGCCAGCAGCGATGGTCTGGGCACTGAAGCTTTCTTT. The gene calls are TRBV13 and TRBJ1-1; D is unresolved. Germline V CDR1 and CDR2: PRHDT, FYEKMQ (reference sequence). This CDR3 comprises 13 residues. The ends were cut back, 5 bases at V and 4 bases at J, with 11 bases in the middle. The entire variable domain, with the rest obtained from reference TRBV13 and TRBJ1-1, is as follows: AAGVIQSPRHLIKEKRETATLKCYPIPRHDTVYWYQQGPGQDPQFLISFYEKMQSDKGSIPDRFSAQQFSDYHSELNMSSLELGDSALYFCASSDGLGTEAFFGQGTRLTVV.

This CDR3 reads CASSFYGLTNEKLFF. The CDR3 DNA follows: TGTGCCAGCAGCTTTTACGGGCTAACTAATGAAAAACTGTTTTTT. The chain joins TRBV7-8 to TRBJ1-4, with D unclear. Germline V gene data show CDR1 as SGHVS and CDR2 as FQNEAQ. This CDR3 region has 15 residues. V lost 3 bases and J lost 1, with 9 bases in between.

The genes are TRBV7-3 and TRBJ2-1; a weak D match, TRBD2 (5 bases). This CDR3 region has 15 residues. Germline lookup yields CDR1 SGHTA and CDR2 FQGTGA. The V end lost 0 bases, the J end lost 2 bases, and 8 bases lay between the germline ends. The CDR3 loop reads CASSLTAVTYNEQFF. DNA for the CDR3: TGTGCCAGCAGCTTAACAGCGGTGACCTACAATGAGCAGTTCTTC.

V and J are TRBV13 and TRBJ2-2, with TRBD2 identical over 9 bases. V was pared by 7 bases and J by 5 bases, with 2 bases of the junction left unmatched. There are 13 residues in the CDR3. The germline gives CDR1 PRHDT, CDR2 FYEKMQ (reference sequence). CDR3 in DNA: TGTGCCAGCAACAGCGGGGGGACCGGGGAGCTGTTTTTT. Amino acids: CASNSGGTGELFF. The variable domain in full, with the rest retrieved from reference TRBV13 and TRBJ2-2, is AAGVIQSPRHLIKEKRETATLKCYPIPRHDTVYWYQQGPGQDPQFLISFYEKMQSDKGSIPDRFSAQQFSDYHSELNMSSLELGDSALYFCASNSGGTGELFFGEGSRLTVL.

The CDR3 region has the DNA TGTGCCAGTAGATTGGGACAGGGGATCGAGACCCAGTACTTC. It codes for CASRLGQGIETQYF. The chain couples TRBV19 to TRBJ2-5; 10 positions match TRBD1. There are 14 residues in the CDR3. V was clipped by 6 bases and J by 5 bases; unmatched bases: 6. Germline V lookup: CDR1 LNHDA, CDR2 SQIVND (reference sequence).

This chain joins TRBV11-2 and TRBJ2-5, with D possibly TRBD1 on 6 matching bases. The CDR3 contains 16 residues. V was clipped by 1 base and J by 2 bases, with 14 bases between them. CDR1 and CDR2 from the germline V gene are SGHAT and FQNNGV. The CDR3 is CASSLGRQGSQETQYF. In nucleotides, the CDR3 is TGTGCCAGCAGCTTAGGCCGGCAGGGGAGTCAAGAGACCCAGTACTTC.

The rearrangement joins TRBV5-4 to TRBJ2-1; 11 bases agree with TRBD2. This CDR3 has 16 amino acids. The J segment lost 5 bases and the V segment lost 4 bases, leaving 8 bases of the junction unmatched. The germline gives CDR1 SGHNT, CDR2 YYREEE (reference sequence). CDR3 in DNA: TGTGCCAGCAGCCCCGCCGGGACTAGCGGAAACAATGAGCAGTTCTTC. Residues: CASSPAGTSGNNEQFF.